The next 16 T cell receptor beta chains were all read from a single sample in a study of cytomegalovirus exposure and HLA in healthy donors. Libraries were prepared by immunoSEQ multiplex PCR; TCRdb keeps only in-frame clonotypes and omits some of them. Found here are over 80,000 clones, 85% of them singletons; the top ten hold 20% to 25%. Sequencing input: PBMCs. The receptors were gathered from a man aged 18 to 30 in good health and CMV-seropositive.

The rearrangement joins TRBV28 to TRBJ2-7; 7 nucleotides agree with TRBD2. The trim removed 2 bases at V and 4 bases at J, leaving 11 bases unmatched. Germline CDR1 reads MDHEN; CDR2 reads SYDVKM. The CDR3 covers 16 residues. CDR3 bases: TGTGCCAGCAGTTTAGGAAGCCTAGCGGAGGGATACGAGCAGTACGTC. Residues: CASSLGSLAEGYEQYV.

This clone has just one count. The CDR3 here is CASSSPGYSNTEAFF. The CDR3 DNA sequence: TGTGCCAGCAGCTCTCCGGGTTATTCAAACACTGAAGCTTTCTTT. This chain uses TRBV5-4 with TRBJ1-1; D is uncertain. CDR3 size: 15 residues. The V and J ends lost 3 bases and 2 bases respectively, with 14 bases between them. CDR1 is SGHNT, CDR2 YYREEE, per germline (reference sequence).

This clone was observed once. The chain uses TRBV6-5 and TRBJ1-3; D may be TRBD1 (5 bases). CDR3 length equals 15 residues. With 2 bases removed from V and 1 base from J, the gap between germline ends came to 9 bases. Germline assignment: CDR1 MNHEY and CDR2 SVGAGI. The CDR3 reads CASSYIPGSGNTIYF. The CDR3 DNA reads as TGTGCCAGCAGTTACATCCCAGGGTCTGGAAACACCATATATTTT.

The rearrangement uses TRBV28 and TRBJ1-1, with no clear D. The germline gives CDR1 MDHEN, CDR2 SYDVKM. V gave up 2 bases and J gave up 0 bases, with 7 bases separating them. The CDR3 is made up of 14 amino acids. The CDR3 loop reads CASSLTQMNTEAFF. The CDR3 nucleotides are TGTGCCAGCAGTTTAACACAAATGAACACTGAAGCTTTCTTT.

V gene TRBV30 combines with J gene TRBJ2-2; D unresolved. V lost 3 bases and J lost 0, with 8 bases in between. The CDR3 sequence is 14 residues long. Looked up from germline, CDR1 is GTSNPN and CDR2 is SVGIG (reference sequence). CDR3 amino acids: CAWRENANTGELFF. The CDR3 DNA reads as TGTGCCTGGAGGGAGAACGCGAACACCGGGGAGCTGTTTTTT.

CDR3 residues: CASQLAGGSYNEQFF. The CDR3 DNA reads as TGTGCCAGTCAATTAGCGGGAGGGTCTTACAATGAGCAGTTCTTC. The chain combines TRBV19 with TRBJ2-1, with 11 positions matching TRBD2. J was trimmed by 4 bases and V by 8 bases; bases with no gene match: 7. Germline V lookup: CDR1 LNHDA, CDR2 SQIVND (reference sequence). The CDR3 loop spans 15 amino acids.

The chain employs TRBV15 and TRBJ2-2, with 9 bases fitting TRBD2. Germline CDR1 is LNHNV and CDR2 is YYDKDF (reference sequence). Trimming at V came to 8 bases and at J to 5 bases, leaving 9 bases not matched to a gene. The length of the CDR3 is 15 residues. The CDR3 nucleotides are TGTGCCACCCAAAAGAGCGGGAGGTATACCGGGGAGCTGTTTTTT. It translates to CATQKSGRYTGELFF.

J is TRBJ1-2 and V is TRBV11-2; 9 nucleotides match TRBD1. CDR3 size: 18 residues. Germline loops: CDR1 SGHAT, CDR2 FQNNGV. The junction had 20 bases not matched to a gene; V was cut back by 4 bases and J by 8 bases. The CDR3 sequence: CASSSVRATGGEAGGYTF. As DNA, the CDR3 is TGTGCCAGCAGCTCAGTCCGGGCTACAGGGGGCGAGGCTGGGGGCTACACCTTC.

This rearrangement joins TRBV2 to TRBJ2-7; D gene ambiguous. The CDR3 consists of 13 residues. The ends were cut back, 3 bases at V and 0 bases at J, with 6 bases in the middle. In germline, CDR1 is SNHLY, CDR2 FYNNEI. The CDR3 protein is CASSDRSSYEQYF. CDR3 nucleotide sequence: TGTGCCAGCAGTGACAGGTCCTCCTACGAGCAGTACTTC.

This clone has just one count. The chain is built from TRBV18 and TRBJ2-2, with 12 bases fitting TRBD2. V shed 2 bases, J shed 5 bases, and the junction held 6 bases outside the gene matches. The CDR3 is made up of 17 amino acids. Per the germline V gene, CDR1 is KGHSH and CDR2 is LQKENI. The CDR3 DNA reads TGTGCCAGCTCACCAGGACTAGCGGGACTGGAGACCGGGGAGCTGTTTTTT. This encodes CASSPGLAGLETGELFF.

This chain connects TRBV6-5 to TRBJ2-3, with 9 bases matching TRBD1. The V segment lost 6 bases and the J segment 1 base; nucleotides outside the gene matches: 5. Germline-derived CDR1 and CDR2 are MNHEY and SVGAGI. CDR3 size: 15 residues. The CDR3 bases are TGTGCCAGCAGGCGGACAGGGGTTGGCACAGATACGCAGTATTTT. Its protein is CASRRTGVGTDTQYF.

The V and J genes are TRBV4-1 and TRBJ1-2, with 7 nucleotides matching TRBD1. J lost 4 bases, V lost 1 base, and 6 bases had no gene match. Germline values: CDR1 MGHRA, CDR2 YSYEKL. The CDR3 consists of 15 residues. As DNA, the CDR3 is TGCGCCAGCAGCCAAGGGACAGGTCTTGCCTATGGCTACACCTTC. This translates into CASSQGTGLAYGYTF.

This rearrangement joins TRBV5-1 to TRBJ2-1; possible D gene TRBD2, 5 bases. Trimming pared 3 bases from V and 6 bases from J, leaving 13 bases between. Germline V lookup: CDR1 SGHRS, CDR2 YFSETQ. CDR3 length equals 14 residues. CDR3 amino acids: CASSSDPRVNEQFF. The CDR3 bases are TGCGCCAGCAGCTCGGATCCGAGGGTCAATGAGCAGTTCTTC.

The DNA of the CDR3 is TGCAGCGTTGAATGGCCATCTGGGGCCAACGTCCTGACTTTC. Protein: CSVEWPSGANVLTF. This chain uses TRBV29-1 with TRBJ2-6; D ambiguous. Deletions cut 2 bases from V and 1 base from J, with 6 bases between. From germline, CDR1 is SQVTM and CDR2 ANQGSEA. This CDR3 has 14 amino acids.

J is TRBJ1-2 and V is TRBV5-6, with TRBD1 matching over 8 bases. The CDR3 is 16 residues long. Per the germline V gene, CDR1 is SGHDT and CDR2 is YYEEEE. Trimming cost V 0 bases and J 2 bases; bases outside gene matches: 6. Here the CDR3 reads CASSLGQGARNYGYTF. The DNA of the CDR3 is TGTGCCAGCAGCTTGGGGCAGGGGGCTAGGAACTATGGCTACACCTTC.

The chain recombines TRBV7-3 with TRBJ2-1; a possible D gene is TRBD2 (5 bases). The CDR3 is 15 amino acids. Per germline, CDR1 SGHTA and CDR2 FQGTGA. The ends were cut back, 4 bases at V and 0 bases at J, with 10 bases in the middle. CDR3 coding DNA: TGTGCCAGCAGCTCGGACTGGAGCTCCTACAATGAGCAGTTCTTC. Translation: CASSSDWSSYNEQFF. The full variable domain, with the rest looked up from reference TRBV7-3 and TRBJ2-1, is GAGVSQTPSNKVTEKGKYVELRCDPISGHTALYWYRQSLGQGPEFLIYFQGTGAADDSGLPNDRFFAVRPEGSVSTLKIQRTERGDSAVYLCASSSDWSSYNEQFFGPGTRLTVL.